The following is a TCR beta chain sequence with its context. The antigen is not known. The data originate from a study of monozygotic twins with inflammatory bowel disease. Investigators pulled total RNA out of whole blood and did not sort T cells. Whole-study findings and limits: Healthy co-twins had higher TCRbeta inverse Simpson diversity than their IBD twins. IBD patients share fewer clonotypes with other people than healthy twins do, especially with disease activity.

UMIs were attached via template switching, each with a 6-nucleotide sample barcode. Reprocessing the 5' RACE reads, TCRdb reports a single entry for every CDR3 protein and omits DNA. This table lists just over 300,000 distinct CDR3 sequences. CDR3 size: 17 residues. Germline V gives CDR1 ENHRY, CDR2 SYGVKD. This rearrangement joins TRBV10-3 to TRBJ2-1. This clonotype originated in a human donor with ulcerative colitis or Crohn's disease, or a healthy co-twin of an affected twin (not recorded which). The specimen was blood. CDR3: CAISESTSGRSYNEQFF.